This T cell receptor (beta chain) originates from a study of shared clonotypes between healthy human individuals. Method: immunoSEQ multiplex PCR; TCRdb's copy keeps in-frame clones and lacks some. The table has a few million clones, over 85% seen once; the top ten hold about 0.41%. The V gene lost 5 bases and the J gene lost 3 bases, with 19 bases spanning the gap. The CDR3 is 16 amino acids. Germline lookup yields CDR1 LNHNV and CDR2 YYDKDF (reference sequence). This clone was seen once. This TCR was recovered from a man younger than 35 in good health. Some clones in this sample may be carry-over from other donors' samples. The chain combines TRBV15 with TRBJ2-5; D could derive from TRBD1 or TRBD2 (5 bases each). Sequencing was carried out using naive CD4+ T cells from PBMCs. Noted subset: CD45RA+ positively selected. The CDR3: CATSRPPLGEKETQYF. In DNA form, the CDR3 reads TGTGCCACCAGCCGCCCCCCGTTGGGGGAAAAAGAGACCCAGTACTTC.